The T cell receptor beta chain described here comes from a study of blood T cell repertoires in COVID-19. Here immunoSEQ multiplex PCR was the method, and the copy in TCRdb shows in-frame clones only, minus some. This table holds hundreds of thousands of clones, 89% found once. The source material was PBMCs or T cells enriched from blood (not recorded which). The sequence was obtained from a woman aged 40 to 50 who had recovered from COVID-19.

This CDR3 reads CASSDTSGSGNIQYF. The CDR3 nucleotides read TGTGCCAGCAGCGATACTAGCGGGAGTGGAAACATTCAGTACTTC. V and J are TRBV7-2 and TRBJ2-4, with 11 bases that match TRBD2. The CDR3 contains 15 residues. Germline V gene data show CDR1 as SGHTA and CDR2 as FQGNSA. The J segment lost 6 bases and the V segment lost 5 bases, leaving 6 bases of the junction unmatched. The variable domain in full, with the rest retrieved from reference TRBV7-2 and TRBJ2-4, is GAGVSQSPSNKVTEKGKDVELRCDPISGHTALYWYRQSLGQGLEFLIYFQGNSAPDKSGLPSDRFSAERTGGSVSTLTIQRTQQEDSAVYLCASSDTSGSGNIQYFGAGTRLSVL.